The 29 T cell receptor beta chains in this list originate from one sample, sequenced in a study of vaccination effects on CD4 cells after COVID-19. CD4+ T cell isolation took place after nine to eleven days of culture. Two-dose vaccination with either BNT162b2 or mRNA-1273 was given to the participants. These receptors lack a known antigen. Some clones are missing from TCRdb's copy, which holds only in-frame ones; the method was immunoSEQ multiplex PCR. In the table there are fewer than 55,000 clones, about 70% of which are singletons. The source was CD4+ T cells from PBMCs cultured without peptide, collected after COVID-19 vaccination. The source is a human donor who received a COVID-19 vaccine.

The V gene is TRBV29-1, the J gene TRBJ2-3; a possible D gene is TRBD2 (6 bases). The CDR3 is 15 amino acids. With 7 bases removed from V and 1 base from J, the gap between germline ends came to 18 bases. CDR1 SQVTM and CDR2 ANQGSEA come from the germline V gene. The CDR3 is CSGREIWEGTDTQYF. The CDR3 region has the DNA TGCAGCGGCAGGGAAATCTGGGAGGGCACAGATACGCAGTATTTT.

The chain combines TRBV6-1 with TRBJ1-2; D is undetermined. V shed 2 bases and J shed 3 bases, with 4 bases lying between them. Germline V CDR1 and CDR2: MNHNS, SASEGT. The CDR3 has 12 amino acids. CDR3 sequence (DNA): TGTGCCAGCAGTGAACGCGACTATGGCTACACCTTC. Its protein product is CASSERDYGYTF.

This chain uses TRBV4-1 with TRBJ1-6; TRBD1 agrees at 8 bases. This CDR3 is built from 17 residues. Losses at the gene ends were 1 base for V and 8 bases for J; bases not matched to a gene: 10. The germline gives CDR1 MGHRA, CDR2 YSYEKL. CDR3 amino acids: CASSQGKDRGYYSPLHF. The CDR3 DNA sequence: TGCGCCAGCAGCCAAGGTAAAGACAGGGGATATTATTCACCCCTCCACTTT.

This chain joins TRBV11-2 and TRBJ2-5; TRBD2 matches 14 bases. The CDR3 contains 19 residues. CDR1 is SGHAT, CDR2 FQNNGV, per germline. The V and J ends lost 2 bases and 5 bases, in that order; junction bases with no gene match: 13. The CDR3 coding sequence is TGTGCCAGCAGCTTAAGGGAAGGGACTAGCGGGGGCAGGACGGAGACCCAGTACTTC. The encoded protein is CASSLREGTSGGRTETQYF.

This chain links TRBV19 with TRBJ1-5; 10 positions agree with TRBD1. The J segment lost 3 bases and the V segment lost 6 bases, leaving 5 bases of the junction unmatched. This CDR3 contains 15 residues. Germline values: CDR1 LNHDA, CDR2 SQIVND (reference sequence). CDR3 DNA: TGTGCCAGTAGATCGGGGACAGGGGTCAATCAGCCCCAGCATTTT. Its translation is CASRSGTGVNQPQHF.

The J gene is TRBJ1-6, the V gene TRBV23-1; tentatively, D is TRBD1 (5 bases). TRBV23-1 is an ORF, with its function uncertain. V was shortened by 3 bases and J by 6 bases, with 9 bases between the two germline ends. The CDR3 is made up of 14 amino acids. The CDR3 DNA reads TGCGCCAGCAGTCAGGGCAGGGCTAATTCACCCCTCCACTTT. It encodes CASSQGRANSPLHF.

The gene calls are TRBV29-1 and TRBJ1-5, with D maybe TRBD1 (5 bases). The ends were cut back, 4 bases at V and 3 bases at J, with 7 bases in the middle. The length of the CDR3 is 12 residues. Germline CDR1 SQVTM, CDR2 ANQGSEA. The CDR3 DNA follows: TGCAGCGTTGGGACAAACAATCAGCCCCAGCATTTT. Translating gives CSVGTNNQPQHF.

The CDR3 DNA is TGCGCCAGCAGTGAGTCGATTGGGGCGGTCAATGAGCAGTTCTTC. Translated, it gives CASSESIGAVNEQFF. The rearrangement uses TRBV10-1 and TRBJ2-1, with D perhaps matching TRBD1 (5 bases). This CDR3 region has 15 residues. Trimming shortened V by 0 bases and J by 6 bases, and 12 bases separated the two germline ends. CDR1 and CDR2 (germline): WNHNN, SYGVQD (reference sequence).

The V call is TRBV11-3, the J call TRBJ2-3; tentatively, D is TRBD1 (5 bases). The CDR3 extends over 13 amino acids. Germline V gene lookup returns CDR1 SGHNT and CDR2 YENEEA. Deletions cut 3 bases from V and 4 bases from J, with 8 bases between. The CDR3 spells CASSLGPPDTQYF. CDR3 nucleotide sequence: TGTGCCAGCAGCTTGGGGCCCCCAGATACGCAGTATTTT.

The rearrangement links TRBV10-3 to TRBJ1-4; the match to TRBD1 covers 10 bases. The CDR3 loop spans 17 amino acids. Unmatched junction bases numbered 14, after V lost 5 bases and J lost 8 bases. The germline V gene has CDR1 ENHRY and CDR2 SYGVKD. The DNA for the CDR3 is TGTGCCATCAGTAAAGGACAGGGGGAGGTAGTTCGGGAAAAACTGTTTTTT. Residues: CAISKGQGEVVREKLFF.

The CDR3 DNA follows: TGTGCCAGCAGTTACTCAACGCGGGACACTGAAGCTTTCTTT. Translated, it gives CASSYSTRDTEAFF. The genes are TRBV6-5 and TRBJ1-1; unclear D gene. With 0 bases removed from V and 3 bases from J, the gap between germline ends came to 8 bases. Germline V gene lookup returns CDR1 MNHEY and CDR2 SVGAGI. There are 14 residues in the CDR3.

Notes on this clone: At one end the junction does not follow the germline gene, possibly because of a read error. This chain uses TRBV4-1 with TRBJ2-5; D remains ambiguous. The CDR3 sequence is 15 residues long. Germline loops: CDR1 MGHRA, CDR2 YSYEKL. The CDR3: CASSQAPTYQETQYF. Written as DNA, the CDR3 is TGCGCCAGCAGTCAAGCTCCAACGTACCAAGAGACCCAGTACTTC.

The rearrangement links TRBV19 to TRBJ2-3; 15 bases match TRBD2. From germline, CDR1 is LNHDA and CDR2 SQIVND (reference sequence). J gave up 6 bases and V 4 bases, and 17 bases lay outside the gene matches. The CDR3 runs to 20 residues. CDR3 residues: CASSTIPGLAGGLLRDTQYF. The CDR3 nucleotides read TGTGCCAGTAGTACAATTCCGGGACTAGCGGGGGGCCTTCTTAGGGATACGCAGTATTTT.

This clone was recorded a few times. The J gene is TRBJ1-2, the V gene TRBV6-4, with 9 bases fitting TRBD1. V shed 2 bases and J 4 bases; nucleotides not matched to a gene: 8. Germline CDR1 is MRHNA and CDR2 is SNTAGT. The CDR3 extends over 16 amino acids. CDR3 region: CASSDTYRDRAYGYTF. CDR3 DNA sequence: TGTGCCAGCAGTGACACGTACCGGGACAGGGCCTATGGCTACACCTTC.

This clone was seen more than once but under ten times. CDR3 sequence reads: CASSPRQVFSYTF. Here the CDR3 DNA reads TGTGCCAGCAGTCCGCGACAGGTCTTTAGCTACACCTTC. This chain joins TRBV25-1 and TRBJ1-2, with D maybe TRBD1 (6 bases). Germline V gene data show CDR1 as MGHDK and CDR2 as SYGVNS. CDR3 length equals 13 residues. Trimming stripped 5 bases from V and 9 bases from J, with 16 bases between.

This chain uses TRBV6-5 with TRBJ1-3; no firm D call. The CDR3 is made up of 12 amino acids. V lost 6 bases, J lost 2 bases, and 5 bases lay in between. Germline CDR1 reads MNHEY; CDR2 reads SVGAGI. In DNA, the CDR3 is TGTGCCAGCAGGGACCCTGGAAACACCATATATTTT. Protein product: CASRDPGNTIYF.

This clone appeared a few times. The CDR3 here is CASRGPVEKLFF. The CDR3 coding sequence is TGTGCCAGCAGGGGACCAGTTGAAAAACTGTTTTTT. The chain couples TRBV28 to TRBJ1-4; possible D gene TRBD1, 5 bases. The germline gives CDR1 MDHEN, CDR2 SYDVKM. V dropped 6 bases and J dropped 7 bases, with 9 bases sitting between them. This CDR3 comprises 12 residues. Filled out from reference TRBV28 and TRBJ1-4, the complete variable domain reads DVKVTQSSRYLVKRTGEKVFLECVQDMDHENMFWYRQDPGLGLRLIYFSYDVKMKEKGDIPEGYSVSREKKERFSLILESASTNQTSMYLCASRGPVEKLFFGSGTQLSVL.

The V gene is TRBV10-3, the J gene TRBJ2-1; no clear D. In germline, CDR1 is ENHRY, CDR2 SYGVKD. The germline V and J ends were trimmed by 8 bases and 4 bases, with 12 bases remaining between them. The length of the CDR3 is 13 residues. Here the CDR3 reads CAIRAPTYNEQFF. DNA of the CDR3: TGTGCCATCCGGGCCCCTACATACAATGAGCAGTTCTTC.

V and J are TRBV7-2 and TRBJ1-2; 12 nucleotides match TRBD1. V lost 5 bases to trimming and J lost 8 bases; unmatched junction nucleotides: 9. The CDR3 consists of 15 residues. CDR1 is SGHTA, CDR2 FQGNSA, per germline. The CDR3 loop is CASSPGGQGARGYTF. Here the CDR3 DNA reads TGTGCCAGCAGCCCCGGGGGACAGGGGGCGCGAGGCTACACCTTC.

The chain carries TRBV30 and TRBJ1-3; D might be TRBD1 (5 bases). Per the germline V gene, CDR1 is GTSNPN and CDR2 is SVGIG (reference sequence). Trimming stripped 7 bases from V and 3 bases from J, with 13 bases between. The CDR3 runs to 13 residues. CDR3 sequence: CASSRANGNTIYF. The DNA of the CDR3 is TGTGCCTCAAGCAGGGCGAATGGAAACACCATATATTTT.

The rearrangement joins TRBV5-8 to TRBJ2-5; D unclear. Looked up from germline, CDR1 is SGHTS and CDR2 is YDEGEE. The V gene lost 4 bases and the J gene lost 5 bases, with 12 bases spanning the gap. This CDR3 is built from 13 residues. This chain's CDR3 is CASSTQKWETQYF. As DNA, the CDR3 is TGTGCCAGCAGCACACAGAAGTGGGAGACCCAGTACTTC. Drawing the rest from reference TRBV5-8 and TRBJ2-5, the complete variable domain is EAGVTQSPTHLIKTRGQQATLRCSPISGHTSVYWYQQALGLGLQFLLWYDEGEERNRGNFPPRFSGRQFPNYSSELNVNALELEDSALYLCASSTQKWETQYFGPGTRLLVL.

The genes are TRBV10-1 and TRBJ1-1; no clear D. The CDR3 has 12 residues. V was trimmed by 3 bases and J by 1 base, leaving 3 bases between them. Germline CDR1 WNHNN, CDR2 SYGVQD (reference sequence). CDR3 region: CASSDQNTEAFF. Here the CDR3 DNA reads TGCGCCAGCAGTGACCAGAACACTGAAGCTTTCTTT.

J is TRBJ2-2 and V is TRBV11-2; tentatively, D is TRBD2 (6 bases). Between the trimmed V and J ends, which lost 5 bases and 4 bases, there was a span of 17 bases. The CDR3 length is 16 residues. Germline V gene lookup returns CDR1 SGHAT and CDR2 FQNNGV. The CDR3: CASSHPGVMGTGELFF. The CDR3 region has the DNA TGTGCCAGCAGCCACCCGGGGGTTATGGGCACCGGGGAGCTGTTTTTT.

This clone occurred once. The rearrangement links TRBV23-1 to TRBJ1-6; D not resolved. TRBV23-1 is an ORF, with its function uncertain. This CDR3 region has 15 residues. Trimming shortened V by 8 bases and J by 9 bases, and 20 bases separated the two germline ends. The CDR3: CASVAVIKRGSPLHF. CDR3 in DNA: TGCGCCAGCGTAGCCGTGATCAAAAGAGGTTCACCCCTCCACTTT.

The V gene is TRBV7-2, the J gene TRBJ2-2; no firm D call. The CDR3 runs 12 residues. CDR1 is SGHTA, CDR2 FQGNSA, per germline. Between the trimmed V and J ends, which lost 4 bases and 4 bases, there was a span of 4 bases. The DNA for the CDR3 is TGTGCCAGCAGCTCACCCACCGGGGAGCTGTTTTTT. Amino acid sequence: CASSSPTGELFF.

The genes are TRBV10-2 and TRBJ1-3; D is undetermined. Per the germline V gene, CDR1 is WSHSY and CDR2 is SAAADI. The CDR3 covers 14 residues. V was shortened by 2 bases and J by 0 bases, with 5 bases between the two germline ends. CDR3 loop: CASSEGSSGNTIYF. CDR3 sequence (DNA): TGCGCCAGCAGTGAGGGGAGCTCTGGAAACACCATATATTTT.

The V call is TRBV27, the J call TRBJ2-4; D call uncertain. Germline V gives CDR1 MNHEY, CDR2 SMNVEV (reference sequence). This CDR3 has 13 amino acids. V was trimmed by 5 bases and J by 0 bases, leaving 5 bases between them. The CDR3: CASSPLAKNIQYF. The DNA for the CDR3 is TGTGCCAGCAGTCCTTTAGCCAAAAACATTCAGTACTTC.

This clone was seen only once. The chain couples TRBV12-3 or TRBV12-4 to TRBJ2-1; D gene ambiguous. V gave up 4 bases and J gave up 8 bases, with 9 bases separating them. The CDR3 runs to 12 residues. CDR3 region: CASSYRQDEQFF. CDR3 in DNA: TGTGCCAGCAGTTACCGTCAGGATGAGCAGTTCTTC.

The chain carries TRBV5-6 and TRBJ1-5, with D uncertain. This CDR3 spans 14 amino acids. V was shortened by 3 bases and J by 6 bases, with 13 bases between the two germline ends. In germline, CDR1 is SGHDT, CDR2 YYEEEE. The CDR3 spells CASSSSRAGQPQHF. In nucleotides, the CDR3 is TGTGCCAGCAGCTCATCCCGGGCGGGTCAGCCCCAGCATTTT.